These T cell receptor beta chains were read from a single sample in a study of T-cell reconstitution after alpha-beta-depleted transplantation in children. Via MiXCR, TCRdb re-called the PCR reads, giving one row per CDR3 protein. The repertoire includes a few hundred thousand distinct CDR3 sequences, 10% to 15% of them detected once, and approximately 2.1% sits in the top ten. Sequences were derived from PBMCs, mostly from graft donor cells, sampled 360 days after TCRalphabeta/CD19-depleted stem cell transplant. The receptors come from a male patient under 18 who had a stem cell transplant for acute myeloid leukemia, so the T cells may come from the graft donor. Both conserved end residues are part of each CDR3. Fields, in order: clone size, J gene, D gene, V gene, CDR3 protein, CDR3 DNA. A D gene is named only where the DNA matches it firmly. For some rows the clone size is stated as once, few or many, or as a class when expanded; others skip it.

many TRBJ2-3 TRBD2 TRBV5-6 CASSPGTTSTDTQYF TGTGCCAGCAGCCCAGGGACTACTAGCACAGATACGCAGTATTTT
- TRBJ2-2 TRBD1 TRBV7-3 CASSLTTGGTGGELFF TGTGCCAGCAGCTTAACTACAGGGGGCACCGGCGGGGAGCTGTTTTTT
many TRBJ2-4 - TRBV29-1 CSVGDNLAAKNIQYF TGCAGCGTTGGGGACAACCTGGCGGCCAAAAACATTCAGTACTTC
few TRBJ2-7 - TRBV7-2 CASSLVWRDDTYEQYF TGTGCCAGCAGCTTAGTTTGGCGGGATGATACCTACGAGCAGTACTTC
few TRBJ2-3 - TRBV28 CASSLRTVSTDTQYF TGTGCCAGCAGTCTCCGGACAGTTTCCACAGATACGCAGTATTTT
- TRBJ2-7 TRBD2 TRBV20-1 CSARDHSGRVYEQYF TGCAGTGCTAGAGATCATAGCGGGAGGGTCTACGAGCAGTACTTC
few TRBJ2-6 TRBD1 TRBV6-4 CASSGPRQGSSGANVLTF TGTGCCAGCAGTGGCCCGAGACAGGGGAGCTCTGGGGCCAACGTCCTGACTTTC
- TRBJ1-3 TRBD1 TRBV6-1 CASSKGQGTGNTIYF TGTGCCAGCAGTAAGGGACAGGGCACTGGAAACACCATATATTTT
many TRBJ2-1 - TRBV12-3/TRBV12-4 CASSLRTVYNEQFF TGTGCCAGCAGTTTGCGGACCGTATACAATGAGCAGTTCTTC
few TRBJ2-1 - TRBV4-3 CASSHKSLRSAHYYNEQFF TGCGCCAGCAGCCACAAGTCTCTGCGGAGCGCCCACTATTACAATGAGCAGTTCTTC
- TRBJ2-3 TRBD2 TRBV20-1 CSAARLAGEGTQYF TGCAGTGCTGCGAGACTAGCGGGAGAAGGCACGCAGTATTTT
- TRBJ1-6 TRBD1 TRBV28 CASSPLDRGLSDNSPLHF TGTGCCAGCAGTCCTCTTGACAGGGGGCTGTCCGATAATTCACCCCTCCACTTT
- TRBJ2-7 - TRBV9 CASSPYPSYEQYF TGTGCCAGCAGCCCGTACCCATCCTACGAGCAGTACTTC
few TRBJ2-1 - TRBV20-1 CSAEDRYNEQFF TGCAGTGCGGAAGACAGGTACAATGAGCAGTTCTTC
- TRBJ2-1 - TRBV27 CASSFLAEGDEQFF TGTGCCAGCAGTTTCCTAGCGGAGGGGGATGAGCAGTTCTTC
- TRBJ2-7 - TRBV30 CAWSRPYEQYF TGTGCCTGGAGTAGGCCCTACGAGCAGTACTTC
- TRBJ2-7 - TRBV7-6 CASSSDEAYEQYF TGTGCCAGCAGCTCCGATGAGGCCTACGAGCAGTACTTC
many TRBJ2-7 TRBD1 TRBV18 CASSPPTGSLYEQYF TGTGCCAGCTCACCACCGACAGGGAGTTTATACGAGCAGTACTTC
many TRBJ2-1 TRBD2 TRBV29-1 CSGGLAGGPHEQFF TGCAGCGGGGGGTTAGCGGGAGGGCCTCATGAGCAGTTCTTC
few TRBJ2-1 TRBD2 TRBV11-1 CASSLRSLAGGRRSFNEQFF TGTGCCAGCAGCTTAAGATCACTAGCGGGAGGAAGGAGATCCTTCAATGAGCAGTTCTTC
few TRBJ2-6 TRBD1 TRBV4-2 CASSRWDRGLSGANVLTF TGTGCCAGCAGCCGTTGGGACAGGGGGCTCTCTGGGGCCAACGTCCTGACTTTC
many TRBJ2-5 TRBD2 TRBV24-1 CATSGLGLDSETQYF TGTGCCACCAGTGGTCTAGGACTAGATAGTGAGACCCAGTACTTC
few TRBJ2-5 TRBD1 TRBV11-2 CASRGGTGGRGTQYF TGTGCCAGCCGAGGTGGGACAGGGGGCCGAGGGACCCAGTACTTC
few TRBJ2-1 - TRBV28 CASSLTQGTKNNEQFF TGTGCCAGCAGTTTGACACAGGGCACCAAAAACAATGAGCAGTTCTTC
many TRBJ2-1 - TRBV7-3 CASSLGGAREQFF TGTGCCAGCAGCTTAGGGGGAGCGAGGGAGCAGTTCTTC
many TRBJ2-1 - TRBV11-2 CASSGGGNNEQFF TGTGCCAGCAGTGGTGGGGGCAACAATGAGCAGTTCTTC
- TRBJ2-5 TRBD1 TRBV7-2 CASSAHGTGEETQYF TGTGCCAGCAGCGCGCACGGGACAGGGGAAGAGACCCAGTACTTC
few TRBJ2-3 TRBD2 TRBV29-1 CSVEQREAVDTQYF TGCAGCGTTGAGCAGCGGGAGGCGGTAGATACGCAGTATTTT
- TRBJ2-1 TRBD2 TRBV20-1 CSARDLLALDEQFF TGCAGTGCTAGAGATCTACTAGCGCTGGATGAGCAGTTCTTC
- TRBJ1-6 - TRBV3-1 CASSLLDNSPLHF TGTGCCAGCAGCCTCCTGGACAATTCACCCCTCCACTTT
- TRBJ1-2 - TRBV27 CASSDPGSGTIGYTF TGTGCCAGCAGTGACCCGGGTTCGGGGACTATTGGCTACACCTTC
few TRBJ1-2 - TRBV4-3 CASSQITGQDGYTF TGCGCCAGCAGCCAAATCACAGGACAAGATGGCTACACCTTC
many TRBJ2-1 - TRBV3-1 CASSQALGWEQFF TGTGCCAGCAGCCAGGCCCTGGGCTGGGAGCAGTTCTTC
- TRBJ1-2 - TRBV18 CASSLDGGTSYGYTF TGTGCCAGCTCCCTCGACGGGGGTACGAGCTATGGCTACACCTTC
- TRBJ2-3 - TRBV20-1 CSAYSSEGSTDTQYF TGCAGTGCTTATTCCTCGGAGGGTAGCACAGATACGCAGTATTTT
once TRBJ1-2 TRBD1 TRBV24-1 CATSDYGQGGYTF TGTGCCACCAGTGACTACGGACAGGGTGGCTACACCTTC
many TRBJ2-7 TRBD1 TRBV29-1 CSVETPVTGVSYEQYF TGCAGCGTTGAAACCCCGGTTACAGGGGTATCCTACGAGCAGTACTTC
few TRBJ2-3 - TRBV6-4 CASTQGCTDTQYF TGTGCCAGCACCCAGGGTTGCACAGATACGCAGTATTTT
- TRBJ2-2 TRBD1 TRBV28 CASGDLQGAGGELFF TGTGCCAGCGGCGACTTACAGGGGGCTGGCGGGGAGCTGTTTTTT
once TRBJ2-7 - TRBV7-9 CASSFRGAVYEQYF TGTGCCAGCAGCTTCCGGGGGGCGGTCTACGAGCAGTACTTC
many TRBJ2-5 TRBD1 TRBV5-1 CASSLGDRGSVETQYF TGCGCCAGCAGCTTGGGGGACAGGGGGTCTGTCGAGACCCAGTACTTC
- TRBJ2-5 TRBD1 TRBV20-1 CSAETGGRSETQYF TGCAGTGCTGAGACAGGGGGTCGATCGGAGACCCAGTACTTC
many TRBJ2-7 TRBD2 TRBV12-3/TRBV12-4 CASKASGSTYEQYF TGTGCCAGCAAGGCTAGCGGTAGTACCTACGAGCAGTACTTC
once TRBJ1-1 - TRBV20-1 CSATTGLGTEAFF TGCAGTGCTACAACAGGGCTGGGGACTGAAGCTTTCTTT
- TRBJ2-4 - TRBV25-1 CAIRFGLRPYLAKNIQYF TGTGCCATCAGATTCGGACTACGACCTTATCTAGCCAAAAACATTCAGTACTTC
many TRBJ1-4 - TRBV28 CASSSQYATNEKLFF TGTGCCAGCAGTTCGCAGTATGCAACTAATGAAAAACTGTTTTTT
- TRBJ2-5 TRBD2 TRBV18 CASSPKREGLETQYF TGTGCCAGCTCACCGAAGCGGGAGGGCCTGGAGACCCAGTACTTC
few TRBJ2-2 - TRBV29-1 CSVVKGIRPNTGELFF TGCAGCGTTGTTAAGGGGATAAGACCGAACACCGGGGAGCTGTTTTTT
few TRBJ2-2 - TRBV5-1 CASSLPAGDTGELFF TGCGCCAGCAGCCTCCCGGCAGGGGACACCGGGGAGCTGTTTTTT
- TRBJ2-7 TRBD2 TRBV4-2 CASSHLPPTSGREGEQYF TGTGCCAGCAGCCACCTCCCCCCGACTAGCGGGAGGGAGGGCGAGCAGTACTTC
- TRBJ2-7 - TRBV12-3/TRBV12-4 CASSPGGILWNEQYF TGTGCCAGCAGTCCAGGGGGGATTTTGTGGAACGAGCAGTACTTC
- TRBJ1-2 - TRBV29-1 CSVEDFAAPGNYGYTF TGCAGCGTTGAAGATTTTGCAGCTCCCGGAAACTATGGCTACACCTTC
few TRBJ2-3 - TRBV19 CASSIAVSDTQYF TGTGCCAGTAGTATTGCGGTGTCTGATACGCAGTATTTT
- TRBJ2-6 - TRBV6-2/TRBV6-3 CASSYVPLSSGANVLTF TGTGCCAGCAGTTACGTCCCCCTCAGCTCTGGGGCCAACGTCCTGACTTTC